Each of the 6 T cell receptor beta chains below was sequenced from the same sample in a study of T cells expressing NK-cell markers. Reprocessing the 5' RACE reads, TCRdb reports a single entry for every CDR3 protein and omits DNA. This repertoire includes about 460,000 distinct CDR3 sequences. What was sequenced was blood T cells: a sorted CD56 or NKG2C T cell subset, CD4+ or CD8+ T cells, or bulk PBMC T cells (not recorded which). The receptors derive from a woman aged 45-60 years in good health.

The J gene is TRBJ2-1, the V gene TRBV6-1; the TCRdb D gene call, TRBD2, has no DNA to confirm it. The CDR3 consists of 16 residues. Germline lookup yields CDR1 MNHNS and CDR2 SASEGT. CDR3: CASTERRVGGYNEQFF.

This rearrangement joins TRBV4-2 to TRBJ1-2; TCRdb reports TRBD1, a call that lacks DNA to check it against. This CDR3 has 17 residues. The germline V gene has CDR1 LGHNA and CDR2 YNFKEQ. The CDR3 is CASSQARTGVNPGGYTF.

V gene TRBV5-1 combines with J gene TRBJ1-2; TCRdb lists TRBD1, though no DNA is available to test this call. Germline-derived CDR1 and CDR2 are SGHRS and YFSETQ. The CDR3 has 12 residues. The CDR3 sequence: CASSLTGNGYTF.

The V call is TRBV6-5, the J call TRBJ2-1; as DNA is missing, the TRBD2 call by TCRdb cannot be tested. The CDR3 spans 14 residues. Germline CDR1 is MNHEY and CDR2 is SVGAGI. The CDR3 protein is CASSETSGGNEQFF.

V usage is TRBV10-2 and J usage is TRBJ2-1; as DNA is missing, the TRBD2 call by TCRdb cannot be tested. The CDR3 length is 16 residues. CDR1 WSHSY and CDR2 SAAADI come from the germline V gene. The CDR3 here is CASSAIPGTGYNEQFF.

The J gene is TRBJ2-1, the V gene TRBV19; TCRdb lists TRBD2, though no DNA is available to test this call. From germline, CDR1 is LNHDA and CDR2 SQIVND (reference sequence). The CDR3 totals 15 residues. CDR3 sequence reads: CASSLGGTPNNEQFF.